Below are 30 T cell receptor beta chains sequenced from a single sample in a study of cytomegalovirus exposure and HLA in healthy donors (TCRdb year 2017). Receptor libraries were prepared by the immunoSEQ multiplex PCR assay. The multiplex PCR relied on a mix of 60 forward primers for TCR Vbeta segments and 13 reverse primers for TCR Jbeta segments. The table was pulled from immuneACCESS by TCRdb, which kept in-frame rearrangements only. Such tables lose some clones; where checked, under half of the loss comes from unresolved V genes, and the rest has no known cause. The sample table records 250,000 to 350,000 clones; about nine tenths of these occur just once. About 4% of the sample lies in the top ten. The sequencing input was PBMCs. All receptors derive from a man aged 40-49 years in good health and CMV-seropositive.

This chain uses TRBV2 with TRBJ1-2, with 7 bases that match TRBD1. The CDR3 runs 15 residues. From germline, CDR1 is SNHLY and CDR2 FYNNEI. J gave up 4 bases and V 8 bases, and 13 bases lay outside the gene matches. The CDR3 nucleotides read TGTGCCAGCTTAGCCGGGACAGCTCAATTCTATGGCTACACCTTC. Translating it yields CASLAGTAQFYGYTF.

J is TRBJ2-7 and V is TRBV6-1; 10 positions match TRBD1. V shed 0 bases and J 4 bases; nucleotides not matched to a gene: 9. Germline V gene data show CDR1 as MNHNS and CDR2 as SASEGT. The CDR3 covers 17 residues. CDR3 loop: CASSEATTGQGIYEQYF. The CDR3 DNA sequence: TGTGCCAGCAGTGAAGCGACAACGGGACAGGGGATTTACGAGCAGTACTTC.

CDR3 sequence reads: CSVEAQGTGSGELFF. The CDR3 DNA follows: TGCAGCGTTGAGGCCCAGGGTACCGGATCCGGGGAGCTGTTTTTT. V usage is TRBV29-1 and J usage is TRBJ2-2; a possible D gene is TRBD1 (5 bases). The CDR3 covers 15 residues. CDR1 and CDR2 (germline): SQVTM, ANQGSEA. Trimming shortened V by 3 bases and J by 6 bases, and 17 bases separated the two germline ends.

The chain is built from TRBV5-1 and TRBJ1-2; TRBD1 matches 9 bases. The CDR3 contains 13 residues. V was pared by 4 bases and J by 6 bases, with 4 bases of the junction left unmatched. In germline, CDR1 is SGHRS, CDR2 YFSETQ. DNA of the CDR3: TGCGCCAGCAGCGCCGGACAGGGGCATGGCTACACCTTC. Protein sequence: CASSAGQGHGYTF.

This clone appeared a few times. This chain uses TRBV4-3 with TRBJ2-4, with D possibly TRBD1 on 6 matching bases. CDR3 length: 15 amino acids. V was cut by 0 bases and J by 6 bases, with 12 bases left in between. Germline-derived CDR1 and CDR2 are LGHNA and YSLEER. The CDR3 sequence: CASSQDKRGRNIQYF. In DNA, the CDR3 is TGCGCCAGCAGCCAAGATAAAAGGGGGAGAAACATTCAGTACTTC.

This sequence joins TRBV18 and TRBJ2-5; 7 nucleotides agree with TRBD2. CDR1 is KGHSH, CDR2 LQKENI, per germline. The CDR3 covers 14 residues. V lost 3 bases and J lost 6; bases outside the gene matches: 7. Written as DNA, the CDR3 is TGTGCCAGCTCACCCGGCGGGAGTATGAAGACCCAGTACTTC. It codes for CASSPGGSMKTQYF.

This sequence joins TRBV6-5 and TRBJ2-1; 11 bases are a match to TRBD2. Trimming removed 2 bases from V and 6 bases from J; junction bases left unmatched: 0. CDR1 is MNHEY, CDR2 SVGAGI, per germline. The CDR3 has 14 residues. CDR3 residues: CASSYGLAGNEQFF. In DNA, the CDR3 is TGTGCCAGCAGTTACGGACTAGCGGGCAATGAGCAGTTCTTC.

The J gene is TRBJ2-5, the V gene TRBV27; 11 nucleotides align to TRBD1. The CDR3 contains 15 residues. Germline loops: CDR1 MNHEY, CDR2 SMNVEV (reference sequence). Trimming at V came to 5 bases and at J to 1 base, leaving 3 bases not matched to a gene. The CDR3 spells CASSAGTGGQETQYF. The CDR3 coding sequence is TGTGCCAGCAGTGCCGGGACAGGGGGCCAAGAGACCCAGTACTTC.

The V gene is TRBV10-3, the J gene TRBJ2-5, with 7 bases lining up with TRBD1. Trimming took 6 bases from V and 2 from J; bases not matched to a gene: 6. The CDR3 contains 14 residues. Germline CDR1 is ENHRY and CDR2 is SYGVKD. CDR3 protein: CAISAGTDQETQYF. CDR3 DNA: TGTGCCATCAGCGCCGGGACAGATCAAGAGACCCAGTACTTC.

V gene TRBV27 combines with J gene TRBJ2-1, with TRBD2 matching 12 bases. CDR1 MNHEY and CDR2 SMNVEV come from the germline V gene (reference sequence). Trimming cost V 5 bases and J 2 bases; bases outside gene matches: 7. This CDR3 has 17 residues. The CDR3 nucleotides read TGTGCCAGCAGTACCCGACTAGCGGGAGCCCCCTACAATGAGCAGTTCTTC. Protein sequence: CASSTRLAGAPYNEQFF.

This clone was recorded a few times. This chain's CDR3 is CATSSGTSEFEQYF. CDR3 nucleotide sequence: TGTGCCACCAGCTCCGGGACTAGCGAGTTCGAGCAGTACTTC. V is TRBV15 and J is TRBJ2-7; the match to TRBD2 covers 10 bases. The CDR3 runs 14 residues. From germline, CDR1 is LNHNV and CDR2 YYDKDF (reference sequence). V lost 5 bases and J lost 6; bases outside the gene matches: 7.

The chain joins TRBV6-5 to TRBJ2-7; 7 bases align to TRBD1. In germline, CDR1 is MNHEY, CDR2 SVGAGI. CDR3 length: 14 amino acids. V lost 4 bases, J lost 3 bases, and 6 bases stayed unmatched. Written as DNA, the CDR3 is TGTGCCAGCAGTTTCGCCGGGACAGTCTACGAGCAGTACTTC. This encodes CASSFAGTVYEQYF.

As DNA, the CDR3 is TGTGCCAGCAGTTCCGACAGGGGGCGCGGAGGGGCCAAAAACATTCAGTACTTC. Translated, it gives CASSSDRGRGGAKNIQYF. V is TRBV28 and J is TRBJ2-4; 10 positions match TRBD1. The CDR3 extends over 18 amino acids. In germline, CDR1 is MDHEN, CDR2 SYDVKM. J lost 1 base, V lost 4 bases, and 10 bases had no gene match. The complete variable domain, with remaining parts taken from reference TRBV28 and TRBJ2-4, reads DVKVTQSSRYLVKRTGEKVFLECVQDMDHENMFWYRQDPGLGLRLIYFSYDVKMKEKGDIPEGYSVSREKKERFSLILESASTNQTSMYLCASSSDRGRGGAKNIQYFGAGTRLSVL.

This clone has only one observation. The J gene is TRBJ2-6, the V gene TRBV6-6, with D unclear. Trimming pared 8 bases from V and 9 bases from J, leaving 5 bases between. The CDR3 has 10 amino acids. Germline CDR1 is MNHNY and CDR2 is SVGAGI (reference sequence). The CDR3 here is CASGLNVLTF. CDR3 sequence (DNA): TGTGCCAGCGGGCTCAACGTCCTGACTTTC.

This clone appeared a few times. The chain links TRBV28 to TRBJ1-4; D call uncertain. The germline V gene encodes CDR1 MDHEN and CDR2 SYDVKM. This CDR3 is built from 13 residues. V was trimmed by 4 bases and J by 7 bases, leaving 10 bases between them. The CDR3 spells CASSSSHSEKLFF. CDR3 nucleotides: TGTGCCAGCAGTTCGTCTCACAGTGAAAAACTGTTTTTT. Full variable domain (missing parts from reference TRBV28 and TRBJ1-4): DVKVTQSSRYLVKRTGEKVFLECVQDMDHENMFWYRQDPGLGLRLIYFSYDVKMKEKGDIPEGYSVSREKKERFSLILESASTNQTSMYLCASSSSHSEKLFFGSGTQLSVL.

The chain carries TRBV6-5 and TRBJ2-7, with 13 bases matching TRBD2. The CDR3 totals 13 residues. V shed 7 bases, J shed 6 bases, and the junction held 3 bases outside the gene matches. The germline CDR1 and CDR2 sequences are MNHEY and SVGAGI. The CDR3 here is CASTRTSGSEQYF. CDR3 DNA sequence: TGTGCCAGCACCCGGACTAGCGGGAGCGAGCAGTACTTC.

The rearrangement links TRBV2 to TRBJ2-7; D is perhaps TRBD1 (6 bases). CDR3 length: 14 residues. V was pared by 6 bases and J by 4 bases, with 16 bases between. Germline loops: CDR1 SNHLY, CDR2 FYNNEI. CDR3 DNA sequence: TGTGCCAGCAGACCGTCAGGGGTGCAGTACGAGCAGTACTTC. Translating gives CASRPSGVQYEQYF.

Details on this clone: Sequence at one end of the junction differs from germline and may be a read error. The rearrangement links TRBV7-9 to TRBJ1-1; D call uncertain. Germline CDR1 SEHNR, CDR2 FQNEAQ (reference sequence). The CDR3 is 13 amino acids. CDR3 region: CSSSLVFGSEAFF. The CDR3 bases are TGTTCCAGCAGCTTAGTCTTCGGTAGTGAAGCTTTCTTT.

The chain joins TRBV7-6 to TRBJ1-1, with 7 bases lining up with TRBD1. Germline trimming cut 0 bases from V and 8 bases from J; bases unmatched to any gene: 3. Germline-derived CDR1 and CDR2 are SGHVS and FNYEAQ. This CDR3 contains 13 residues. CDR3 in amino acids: CASSLANRGEAFF. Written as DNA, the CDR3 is TGTGCCAGCAGCTTAGCGAACAGGGGAGAAGCTTTCTTT. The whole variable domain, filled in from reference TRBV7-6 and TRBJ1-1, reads GAGVSQSPRYKVTKRGQDVALRCDPISGHVSLYWYRQALGQGPEFLTYFNYEAQQDKSGLPNDRFSAERPEGSISTLTIQRTEQRDSAMYRCASSLANRGEAFFGQGTRLTVV.

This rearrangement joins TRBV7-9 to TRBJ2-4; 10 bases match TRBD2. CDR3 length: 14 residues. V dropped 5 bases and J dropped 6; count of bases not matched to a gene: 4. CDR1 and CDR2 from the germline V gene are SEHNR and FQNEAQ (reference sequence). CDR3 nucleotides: TGTGCCAGCAGCCCCTGGACTAGCGGAAACATTCAGTACTTC. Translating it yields CASSPWTSGNIQYF.

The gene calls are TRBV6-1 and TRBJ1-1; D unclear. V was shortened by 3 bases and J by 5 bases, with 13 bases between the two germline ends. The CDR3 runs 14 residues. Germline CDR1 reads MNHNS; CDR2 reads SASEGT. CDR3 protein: CASSDVGSVTEAFF. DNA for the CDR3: TGTGCCAGCAGTGATGTGGGCAGTGTTACTGAAGCTTTCTTT.

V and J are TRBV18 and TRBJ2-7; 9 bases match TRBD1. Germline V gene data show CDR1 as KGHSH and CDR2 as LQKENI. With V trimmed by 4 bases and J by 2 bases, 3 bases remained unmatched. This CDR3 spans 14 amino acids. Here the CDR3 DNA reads TGTGCCAGCTCACTGGGGGACAGGGCCTACGAGCAGTACTTC. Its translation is CASSLGDRAYEQYF.

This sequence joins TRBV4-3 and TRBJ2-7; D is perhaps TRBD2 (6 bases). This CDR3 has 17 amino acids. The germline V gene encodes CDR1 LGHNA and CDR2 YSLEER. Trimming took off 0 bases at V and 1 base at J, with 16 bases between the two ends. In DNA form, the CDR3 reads TGCGCCAGCAGCCAAGAATTGGGGGTCGGGGGATCCTACGAGCAGTACTTC. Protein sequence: CASSQELGVGGSYEQYF.

CDR3 coding DNA: TGTGCCAGCAGTCGGGAACTAGCGGCCCAGGAGACCCAGTACTTC. This encodes CASSRELAAQETQYF. The rearrangement uses TRBV6-5 and TRBJ2-5; 8 bases line up with TRBD2. Germline loops: CDR1 MNHEY, CDR2 SVGAGI. This CDR3 has 15 amino acids. After removal of 5 bases from V and 5 bases from J, the junction contained 10 bases not matched to a gene.

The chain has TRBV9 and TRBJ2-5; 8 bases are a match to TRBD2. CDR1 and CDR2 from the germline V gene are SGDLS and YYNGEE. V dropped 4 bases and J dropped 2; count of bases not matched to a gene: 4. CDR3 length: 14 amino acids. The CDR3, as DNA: TGTGCCAGCAGCTTGGGACTAGGGCAAGAGACCCAGTACTTC. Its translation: CASSLGLGQETQYF.

The CDR3 region has the DNA TGTGCCACCAGCAGGGCCGGGGGCGGACTAGCGGGAGGGGATACGCAGTATTTT. Protein: CATSRAGGGLAGGDTQYF. This chain connects TRBV15 to TRBJ2-3; 15 nucleotides align to TRBD2. Germline values: CDR1 LNHNV, CDR2 YYDKDF (reference sequence). The junction had 10 bases not matched to a gene; V was cut back by 3 bases and J by 6 bases. This CDR3 is 18 amino acids long.

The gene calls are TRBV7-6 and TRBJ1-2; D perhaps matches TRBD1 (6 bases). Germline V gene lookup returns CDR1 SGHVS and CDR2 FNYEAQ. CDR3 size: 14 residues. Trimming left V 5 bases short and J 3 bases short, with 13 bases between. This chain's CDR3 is CASSTGQWDYGYTF. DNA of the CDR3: TGTGCCAGCAGCACCGGACAGTGGGACTATGGCTACACCTTC.

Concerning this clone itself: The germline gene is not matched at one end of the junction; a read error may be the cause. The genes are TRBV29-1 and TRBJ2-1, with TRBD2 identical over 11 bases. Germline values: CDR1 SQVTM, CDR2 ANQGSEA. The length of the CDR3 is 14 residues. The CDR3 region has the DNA TGCAGCGCTGAAGGGACTAGCGGCTACAATGAGCAGTTCTTC. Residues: CSAEGTSGYNEQFF.

CDR3 in amino acids: CSVDGQGDYEQYF. The CDR3 nucleotides are TGCAGCGTTGATGGCCAGGGGGATTACGAGCAGTACTTC. The rearrangement joins TRBV29-1 to TRBJ2-7; 7 positions match TRBD1. Trimming at V came to 3 bases and at J to 4 bases, leaving 6 bases not matched to a gene. The CDR3 runs to 13 residues. Per germline, CDR1 SQVTM and CDR2 ANQGSEA.

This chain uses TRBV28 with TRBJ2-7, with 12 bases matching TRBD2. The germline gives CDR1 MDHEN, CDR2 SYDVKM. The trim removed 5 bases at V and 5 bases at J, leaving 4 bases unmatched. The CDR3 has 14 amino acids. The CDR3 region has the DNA TGTGCCAGCAGTACGACTAGCGGGAGCGACGAGCAGTACTTC. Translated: CASSTTSGSDEQYF.